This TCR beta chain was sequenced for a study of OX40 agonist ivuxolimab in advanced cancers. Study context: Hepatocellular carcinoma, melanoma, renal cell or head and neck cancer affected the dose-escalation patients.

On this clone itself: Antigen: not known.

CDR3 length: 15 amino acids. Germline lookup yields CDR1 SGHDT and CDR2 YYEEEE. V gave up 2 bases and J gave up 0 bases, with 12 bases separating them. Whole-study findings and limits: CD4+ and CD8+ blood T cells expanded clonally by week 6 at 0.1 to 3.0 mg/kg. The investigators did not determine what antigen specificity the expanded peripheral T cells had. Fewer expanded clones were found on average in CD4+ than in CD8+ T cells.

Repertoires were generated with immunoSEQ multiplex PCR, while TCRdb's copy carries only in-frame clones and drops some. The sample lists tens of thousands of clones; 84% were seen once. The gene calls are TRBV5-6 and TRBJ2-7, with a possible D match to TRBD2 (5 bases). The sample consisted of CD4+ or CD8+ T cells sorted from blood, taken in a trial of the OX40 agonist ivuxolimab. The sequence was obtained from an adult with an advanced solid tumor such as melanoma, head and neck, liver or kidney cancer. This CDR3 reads CASSLFAAASYEQYF. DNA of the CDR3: TGTGCCAGCAGCTTATTTGCAGCGGCCTCCTACGAGCAGTACTTC.